The T cell receptor beta chain described here comes from a study of OX40 agonist ivuxolimab in advanced cancers. This CDR3 is built from 16 residues. In germline, CDR1 is MNHNS, CDR2 SASEGT. Trimming left V 2 bases short and J 5 bases short, with 15 bases between. Study-wide findings and caveats: Still undetermined is the antigen specificity of the expanded peripheral T cells.

Only in-frame clones appear in the TCRdb table, and some are missing; sequencing was by immunoSEQ multiplex PCR. The sample carries over 65,000 clones, 90% to 95% recorded once. A remark on this clone: Antigen: not known.

This TCR derives from an adult with an advanced solid tumor such as melanoma, head and neck, liver or kidney cancer. V usage is TRBV6-1 and J usage is TRBJ2-2, with D perhaps matching TRBD1 or TRBD2 (5 bases each). This material consisted of CD4+ or CD8+ T cells sorted from blood, taken in a trial of the OX40 agonist ivuxolimab. CDR3 region: CASSESQGRGTGELFF. In DNA, the CDR3 is TGTGCCAGCAGTGAATCCCAGGGAAGAGGGACCGGGGAGCTGTTTTTT.